This T cell receptor beta chain appears in the sequencing data of a study of T cell repertoires in cytomegalovirus infection. Study background: It can be stated that public TCR beta signatures indicated CMV infection as well as a matching HLA type. General study findings and limits: HLA-C-restricted CMV-specific TCR beta clonotypes were dominant in the ex vivo response.

A note on this clonotype: What it binds is not known.

TCRdb processed the reads anew with MiXCR; each CDR3 protein has one entry. The repertoire holds roughly 730,000 distinct CDR3 sequences, with 33% as singletons. CDR1 is SGHVS and CDR2 is FQNEAQ in the germline V gene. CDR3 length equals 15 residues. The ends were cut back, 4 bases at V and 5 bases at J, with 14 bases in the middle. The receptor was derived from a human donor in good health (CMV status not recorded). Some clones in this sample may be carry-over from other donors' samples. This chain joins TRBV7-8 and TRBJ2-2, with D hard to call. The sample consisted of cultured PBMCs, taken from culture after CMV antigen stimulation. The chain's CDR3 is CASSSRVLGTGELFF. In DNA, the CDR3 is TGTGCCAGCAGCTCGAGAGTCCTGGGAACCGGGGAGCTGTTTTTT.